The rows below give T cell receptor beta chains drawn from one sample of a study of identical twins. TCRdb reprocessed the 5' RACE reads with MiXCR, giving one entry per CDR3 protein. This sample carries 1.5 million to 2 million distinct CDR3 sequences, around 29% of them seen once, and the ten largest clones take 0.25% to 0.3%. The specimen was cord blood. All receptors come from a newborn girl in good health. CDR3s leave out the opening cysteine and the closing phenylalanine or tryptophan. For some rows the clone size is stated as once, few or many, or as a class when expanded; others skip it.

v_gene: TRBV5-5
abundance: few
j_gene: TRBJ2-2
CDR3aa: ASSKTSGVENTGELF

v_gene: TRBV7-2
abundance: -
j_gene: TRBJ2-3
CDR3aa: ASSSQSGSGTDTQY

v_gene: TRBV20-1
abundance: many
j_gene: TRBJ2-2
CDR3aa: SARQGNTGELF

v_gene: TRBV7-2
abundance: -
j_gene: TRBJ2-3
CDR3aa: AGSLGGGPSGSTDTQY

v_gene: TRBV20-1
abundance: -
j_gene: TRBJ2-1
CDR3aa: SARHWTGSSYNEQF

v_gene: TRBV7-2
abundance: few
j_gene: TRBJ2-1
CDR3aa: ASSEGASGHNEQF

v_gene: TRBV29-1
abundance: -
j_gene: -
CDR3aa: SVRERGGAEQY

v_gene: TRBV29-1
abundance: few
j_gene: TRBJ1-5
CDR3aa: SAQQGWDQPQH

v_gene: TRBV29-1
abundance: few
j_gene: TRBJ2-2
CDR3aa: SVEDPLAGETGELF

v_gene: TRBV6-2/TRBV6-3
abundance: -
j_gene: -
CDR3aa: ASTGARSYNEQY

v_gene: TRBV28
abundance: once
j_gene: TRBJ2-1
CDR3aa: ASSFKGTGVGEQF

v_gene: TRBV27
abundance: -
j_gene: TRBJ1-1
CDR3aa: ASSFQGGGEAF

v_gene: TRBV7-9
abundance: few
j_gene: TRBJ1-2
CDR3aa: ASSPPDRDDGYT

v_gene: TRBV6-5
abundance: -
j_gene: TRBJ1-1
CDR3aa: ASSRRQGRGTEAF

v_gene: TRBV4-2
abundance: many
j_gene: TRBJ2-3
CDR3aa: ASSPPGGVTDTQY

v_gene: TRBV27
abundance: few
j_gene: TRBJ1-5
CDR3aa: ASSSWGRQPQH

v_gene: TRBV20-1
abundance: -
j_gene: TRBJ1-1
CDR3aa: SVHCSTEAF

v_gene: TRBV20-1
abundance: few
j_gene: TRBJ2-3
CDR3aa: SARTSGTSTDTQY

v_gene: TRBV29-1
abundance: few
j_gene: TRBJ1-1
CDR3aa: SVPSPGTFVNTEAF

v_gene: TRBV4-2
abundance: few
j_gene: TRBJ2-2
CDR3aa: ASSHVLAGGNTGELF

v_gene: TRBV25-1
abundance: -
j_gene: TRBJ2-5
CDR3aa: ASNPGVGVGTQY

v_gene: TRBV10-3
abundance: -
j_gene: TRBJ1-2
CDR3aa: AVRMNGYT

v_gene: TRBV5-6
abundance: few
j_gene: TRBJ2-1
CDR3aa: ASSLAGTSHYNEQF

v_gene: TRBV5-1
abundance: -
j_gene: TRBJ2-1
CDR3aa: ASSLAIAAYNEQF

v_gene: TRBV2
abundance: -
j_gene: TRBJ2-7
CDR3aa: ASSAPSGLYEQY

v_gene: TRBV10-2
abundance: -
j_gene: TRBJ2-7
CDR3aa: ASSDPDRGRDYEQY

v_gene: TRBV2
abundance: -
j_gene: TRBJ1-2
CDR3aa: ASGYGVNYGYT

v_gene: TRBV20-1
abundance: -
j_gene: TRBJ2-1
CDR3aa: SAREHGALTSYNEQF

v_gene: TRBV12-3/TRBV12-4
abundance: few
j_gene: TRBJ2-2
CDR3aa: ASSLGTASGELF

v_gene: TRBV19
abundance: -
j_gene: TRBJ2-1
CDR3aa: ASSIYRGHNEQF

v_gene: TRBV4-2
abundance: few
j_gene: TRBJ2-7
CDR3aa: ASSRYGLLANYEQY

v_gene: TRBV14
abundance: -
j_gene: TRBJ2-5
CDR3aa: ASSQGWTSGGYQETQY

v_gene: TRBV5-1
abundance: few
j_gene: TRBJ1-1
CDR3aa: ASSLPDPILNTEAF

v_gene: TRBV3-1
abundance: -
j_gene: TRBJ1-1
CDR3aa: ASSQDTPRNTEAF

v_gene: TRBV11-2
abundance: -
j_gene: TRBJ2-1
CDR3aa: ASSLGFQAGSF

v_gene: TRBV10-3
abundance: once
j_gene: TRBJ1-1
CDR3aa: AISESGVAEAF

v_gene: TRBV3-1
abundance: -
j_gene: TRBJ2-3
CDR3aa: ASSWASASGTDTQY

v_gene: TRBV29-1
abundance: few
j_gene: TRBJ1-1
CDR3aa: SVDGWGNTEAF

v_gene: TRBV27
abundance: few
j_gene: TRBJ2-1
CDR3aa: ASRGGRSEPYNEQF

v_gene: TRBV10-2
abundance: -
j_gene: TRBJ2-7
CDR3aa: ASIPTSGGVVQY

v_gene: TRBV19
abundance: -
j_gene: TRBJ1-2
CDR3aa: ASSRDRILHGYT

v_gene: TRBV4-2
abundance: -
j_gene: TRBJ2-2
CDR3aa: ASSQHIPRGTGELF

v_gene: TRBV20-1
abundance: few
j_gene: TRBJ2-3
CDR3aa: SARTGTRSDTQY

v_gene: TRBV20-1
abundance: -
j_gene: TRBJ2-3
CDR3aa: SANLITDTQY

v_gene: TRBV13
abundance: -
j_gene: TRBJ2-1
CDR3aa: ASSLPFRQGDTYNEQF

v_gene: TRBV20-1
abundance: -
j_gene: TRBJ2-7
CDR3aa: SASRGGEGHEQY

v_gene: TRBV6-1
abundance: -
j_gene: TRBJ2-6
CDR3aa: ASSEALDPGVLT

v_gene: TRBV7-9
abundance: many
j_gene: TRBJ2-3
CDR3aa: ASRDAGGTDTQY

v_gene: TRBV14
abundance: many
j_gene: TRBJ1-2
CDR3aa: ASSQVRDYGYT

v_gene: TRBV27
abundance: -
j_gene: TRBJ2-7
CDR3aa: ASSLSGRVEQY

v_gene: TRBV5-1
abundance: few
j_gene: TRBJ1-1
CDR3aa: ASSLDGTGEAF

v_gene: TRBV3-1
abundance: few
j_gene: TRBJ2-7
CDR3aa: ASSQDPYREQY

v_gene: TRBV29-1
abundance: -
j_gene: TRBJ2-7
CDR3aa: SVQTDHLNNEQY